This T cell receptor (beta chain) was found in a study of tumor-infiltrating lymphocytes in localized non-small cell lung cancer. Study background: Resected tumor was paired with non-adjacent uninvolved lung from the same patient.

Libraries were prepared by immunoSEQ multiplex PCR; TCRdb keeps only in-frame clonotypes and omits some of them. The sample carries about 14,000 clones, about 71% recorded once. The V gene end was trimmed by 3 bases and the J gene end by 2 bases; junction bases not matched to a gene: 1. There are 14 residues in the CDR3. CDR1 is SNHLY, CDR2 FYNNEI, per germline. V and J are TRBV2 and TRBJ2-7, with TRBD2 matching 10 bases. Sequencing was performed on lung tumor tissue. The clonotype originates from a human donor with non-small cell lung cancer. The CDR3 sequence: CASSEGTSAYEQYF. CDR3 nucleotide sequence: TGTGCCAGCAGTGAGGGGACTAGCGCCTACGAGCAGTACTTC.